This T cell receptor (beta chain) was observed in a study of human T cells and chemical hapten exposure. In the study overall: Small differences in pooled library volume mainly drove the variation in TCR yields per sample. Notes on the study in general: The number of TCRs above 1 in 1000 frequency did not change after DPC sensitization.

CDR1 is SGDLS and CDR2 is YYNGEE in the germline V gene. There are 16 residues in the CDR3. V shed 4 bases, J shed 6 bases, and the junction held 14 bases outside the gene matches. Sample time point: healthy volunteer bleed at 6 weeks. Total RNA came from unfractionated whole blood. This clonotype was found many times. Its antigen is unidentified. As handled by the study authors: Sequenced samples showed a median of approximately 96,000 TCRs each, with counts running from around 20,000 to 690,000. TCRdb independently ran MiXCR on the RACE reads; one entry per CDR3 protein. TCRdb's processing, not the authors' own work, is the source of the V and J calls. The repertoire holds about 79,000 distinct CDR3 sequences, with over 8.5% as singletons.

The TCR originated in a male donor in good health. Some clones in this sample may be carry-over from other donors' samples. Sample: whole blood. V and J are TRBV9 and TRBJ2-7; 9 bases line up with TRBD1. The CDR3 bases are TGTGCCAGCAGCCGAGAAACCGGGACAGGGAGCCGCGAGCAGTACTTC. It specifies CASSRETGTGSREQYF.